The 15 T cell receptor beta chains given below trace back to one sample, sequenced in a study of blood T cell repertoires in COVID-19. Here immunoSEQ multiplex PCR was the method, and the copy in TCRdb shows in-frame clones only, minus some. The table includes a few hundred thousand clones, nearly 90% detected once. The sample comprised peripheral blood. The receptors originated from an older woman with COVID-19, enrolled during active disease.

The V call is TRBV5-1, the J call TRBJ1-1; 9 bases match TRBD1. This CDR3 is built from 15 residues. The ends lost 1 base at V and 5 bases at J; junction bases unmatched: 6. Per the germline V gene, CDR1 is SGHRS and CDR2 is YFSETQ. The CDR3 sequence: CASSLNVQGATEAFF. CDR3 sequence (DNA): TGCGCCAGCAGCTTGAATGTACAGGGGGCGACTGAAGCTTTCTTT.

This chain links TRBV7-9 with TRBJ1-2, with 8 bases lining up with TRBD1. CDR3 length equals 12 residues. Germline trimming cut 1 base from V and 8 bases from J; bases unmatched to any gene: 0. The germline V gene has CDR1 SEHNR and CDR2 FQNEAQ (reference sequence). The CDR3 spells CASSLDRGGYTF. The CDR3 DNA reads TGTGCCAGCAGCTTAGACAGGGGGGGCTACACCTTC.

The V call is TRBV2, the J call TRBJ2-3; 12 bases align to TRBD2. This CDR3 spans 16 amino acids. V shed 8 bases and J 3 bases; nucleotides not matched to a gene: 9. Germline CDR1 SNHLY, CDR2 FYNNEI. The CDR3 sequence is CASGLLAGGGTDTQYF. The DNA of the CDR3 is TGTGCCAGCGGCCTCCTAGCGGGGGGGGGTACAGATACGCAGTATTTT.

V usage is TRBV7-2 and J usage is TRBJ2-1; the match to TRBD2 covers 11 bases. V dropped 6 bases and J dropped 9; count of bases not matched to a gene: 7. Germline V gene data show CDR1 as SGHTA and CDR2 as FQGNSA. The length of the CDR3 is 14 residues. The CDR3 bases are TGTGCCAGCAGGTTTAGCGGGGGGGGCGGTGAGCAGTTCTTC. Translation: CASRFSGGGGEQFF. The full variable domain, completed using reference TRBV7-2 and TRBJ2-1, is GAGVSQSPSNKVTEKGKDVELRCDPISGHTALYWYRQSLGQGLEFLIYFQGNSAPDKSGLPSDRFSAERTGGSVSTLTIQRTQQEDSAVYLCASRFSGGGGEQFFGPGTRLTVL.

This clone was seen more than once but under ten times. This sequence joins TRBV6-2 or TRBV6-3 and TRBJ2-2, with 12 bases lining up with TRBD2. The CDR3 spans 16 residues. V gave up 4 bases and J gave up 8 bases; unmatched junction bases: 8. The germline gives CDR1 MNHEY, CDR2 SVGEGT. CDR3 sequence (DNA): TGTGCCAGCAGTTTCCAGAGACTAGCGGGGGCTGGGGAGCTGTTTTTT. Translation gives CASSFQRLAGAGELFF.

The CDR3 reads CASSQALAGGQETQYF. CDR3 bases: TGCGCCAGCAGCCAAGCACTAGCGGGGGGCCAAGAGACCCAGTACTTC. This chain connects TRBV4-1 to TRBJ2-5; 12 bases fit TRBD2. The germline gives CDR1 MGHRA, CDR2 YSYEKL. This CDR3 contains 16 residues. V lost 1 base, J lost 1 base, and 1 base stayed unmatched.

This chain connects TRBV5-1 to TRBJ1-2, with 11 bases matching TRBD1. This CDR3 has 15 amino acids. In germline, CDR1 is SGHRS, CDR2 YFSETQ. V lost 3 bases, J lost 4 bases, and 5 bases stayed unmatched. The CDR3 region has the DNA TGCGCCAGCAGCTCGTCGGGACAGGGGGGCTATGGCTACACCTTC. Its protein product is CASSSSGQGGYGYTF. The complete variable domain, with remaining parts taken from reference TRBV5-1 and TRBJ1-2, reads KAGVTQTPRYLIKTRGQQVTLSCSPISGHRSVSWYQQTPGQGLQFLFEYFSETQRNKGNFPGRFSGRQFSNSRSEMNVSTLELGDSALYLCASSSSGQGGYGYTFGSGTRLTVV.

The V call is TRBV5-6, the J call TRBJ2-2; TRBD1 is a possible D gene (5 bases). Germline V gives CDR1 SGHDT, CDR2 YYEEEE. V gave up 2 bases and J gave up 0 bases, with 8 bases separating them. This CDR3 has 15 amino acids. CDR3 sequence (DNA): TGTGCCAGCAGCTTTGGGGCCACGAACACCGGGGAGCTGTTTTTT. Translation gives CASSFGATNTGELFF.

The chain uses TRBV30 and TRBJ1-2; no firm D call. The CDR3 has 13 residues. CDR1 is GTSNPN and CDR2 is SVGIG in the germline V gene (reference sequence). The germline V and J ends were trimmed by 0 bases and 6 bases, with 11 bases remaining between them. CDR3 DNA: TGTGCCTGGAGTGTAATGCGGGAGGATGGCTACACCTTC. Translating gives CAWSVMREDGYTF.

The chain carries TRBV4-3 and TRBJ1-1; D is unresolved. The CDR3 runs 14 residues. V was clipped by 0 bases and J by 1 base, with 6 bases between them. Germline V CDR1 and CDR2: LGHNA, YSLEER. The CDR3 bases are TGCGCCAGCAGCCAAGAAGCCGCGAACACTGAAGCTTTCTTT. This encodes CASSQEAANTEAFF.

The chain carries TRBV6-5 and TRBJ1-1; D is perhaps TRBD1 (5 bases). Germline V gives CDR1 MNHEY, CDR2 SVGAGI. Deletions cut 8 bases from V and 1 base from J, with 11 bases between. The CDR3 sequence is 13 residues long. The CDR3 nucleotides read TGTGCCAGCCCGCTAGGACAGAACACTGAAGCTTTCTTT. It encodes CASPLGQNTEAFF.

The chain is built from TRBV30 and TRBJ1-5; D is perhaps TRBD1 (5 bases). Germline-derived CDR1 and CDR2 are GTSNPN and SVGIG (reference sequence). Trimming took off 1 base at V and 7 bases at J, with 11 bases between the two ends. CDR3 length equals 13 residues. CDR3 bases: TGTGCCTGGAGTGAAGGGGTAGGGCAGCCCCAGCATTTT. This codes for CAWSEGVGQPQHF.

This clone was counted once. This chain's CDR3 is CATNAGTGELFF. The DNA for the CDR3 is TGTGCCACCAATGCGGGAACCGGGGAGCTGTTTTTT. V is TRBV24-1 and J is TRBJ2-2, with a weak D call TRBD2 (6 bases). Between the trimmed V and J ends, which lost 8 bases and 5 bases, there was a span of 8 bases. Germline V CDR1 and CDR2: KGHDR, SFDVKD. CDR3 size: 12 residues.

The sample holds a few counts of this clone. The rearrangement uses TRBV7-3 and TRBJ1-1, with D perhaps matching TRBD1 (6 bases). Germline assignment: CDR1 SGHTA and CDR2 FQGTGA. The CDR3 is 13 residues long. V was clipped by 2 bases and J by 11 bases, with 15 bases between them. Here the CDR3 DNA reads TGTGCCAGCAGCTTAGAGCAGGGGACGGGGGCTTTCTTT. This translates into CASSLEQGTGAFF.

The chain links TRBV5-1 to TRBJ1-5, with D perhaps TRBD1 (6 bases). CDR3 length: 17 residues. V was clipped by 2 bases and J by 7 bases, with 22 bases between them. Germline V gene sequence: CDR1 SGHRS, CDR2 YFSETQ. CDR3 sequence (DNA): TGCGCCAGCAGCTTACTACAGGGTAGCCGGTCAAGGCAGCCCCAGCATTTT. Protein product: CASSLLQGSRSRQPQHF.